The clone carrying this TCR beta chain was observed a handful of times. Its antigen is still unknown. The junction departs from the called germline gene at one end, perhaps through a read error. This sample was included in a study of blood T cells in healthy people across ages. Alongside a J-beta primer mix, a sample-barcoded 5' primer served in a second PCR lasting roughly 6 to 12 cycles. Using its own MiXCR run on the 5' RACE reads, TCRdb lists one record per CDR3 protein. The sample has some 1.5 million distinct CDR3 sequences; 28% are singletons. From germline, CDR1 is MNHEY and CDR2 SVGAGI. This CDR3 is built from 14 residues. Overall study results and limits: Bulk PBMC profiling left naive and antigen-experienced comparisons inconclusive.

Individuals who donated were healthy Caucasians from Russia aged 6 to 90. The material sequenced was blood. The TCR originated in a woman under 40 in good health. The chain joins TRBV6-5 to TRBJ2-7, with 8 bases that match TRBD2. This CDR3 reads CAGRQGTSRYEQYF. The CDR3 DNA sequence: TGTGCCGGCAGGCAGGGGACTAGTCGCTACGAGCAGTACTTC.